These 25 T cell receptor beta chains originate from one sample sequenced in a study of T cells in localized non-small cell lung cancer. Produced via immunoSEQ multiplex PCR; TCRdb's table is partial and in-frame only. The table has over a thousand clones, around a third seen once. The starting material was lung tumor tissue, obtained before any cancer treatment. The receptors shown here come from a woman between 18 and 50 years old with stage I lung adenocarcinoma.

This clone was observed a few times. Here the CDR3 reads CASSPRQGVDYGYTF. The CDR3 bases are TGTGCCAGCAGCCCCCGACAGGGGGTAGACTATGGCTACACCTTC. The genes are TRBV11-3 and TRBJ1-2; 9 bases agree with TRBD1. The J segment lost 3 bases and the V segment lost 5 bases, leaving 7 bases of the junction unmatched. CDR3 length equals 15 residues. The germline V gene has CDR1 SGHNT and CDR2 YENEEA.

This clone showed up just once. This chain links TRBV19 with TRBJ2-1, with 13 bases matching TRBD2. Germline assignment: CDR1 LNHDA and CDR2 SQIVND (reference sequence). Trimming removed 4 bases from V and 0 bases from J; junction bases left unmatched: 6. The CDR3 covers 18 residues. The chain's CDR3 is CASSKGLAGPYSYNEQFF. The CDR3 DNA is TGTGCCAGTAGTAAGGGACTAGCGGGGCCTTACTCCTACAATGAGCAGTTCTTC.

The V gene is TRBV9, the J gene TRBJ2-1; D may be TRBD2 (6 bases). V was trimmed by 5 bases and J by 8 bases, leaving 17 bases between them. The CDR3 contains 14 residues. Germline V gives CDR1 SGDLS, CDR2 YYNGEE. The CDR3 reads CASSSGTRGDEQFF. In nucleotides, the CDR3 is TGTGCCAGCAGTTCCGGGACGCGGGGCGATGAGCAGTTCTTC.

CDR3 loop: CASGLVRGLGQGTEAFF. Here the CDR3 DNA reads TGTGCTAGTGGTTTGGTAAGAGGGTTGGGACAGGGGACTGAAGCTTTCTTT. This chain connects TRBV12-5 to TRBJ1-1; 10 bases agree with TRBD1. V was pared by 0 bases and J by 5 bases, with 9 bases of the junction left unmatched. The germline V gene encodes CDR1 LGHNT and CDR2 FRNRAP. The CDR3 contains 17 residues.

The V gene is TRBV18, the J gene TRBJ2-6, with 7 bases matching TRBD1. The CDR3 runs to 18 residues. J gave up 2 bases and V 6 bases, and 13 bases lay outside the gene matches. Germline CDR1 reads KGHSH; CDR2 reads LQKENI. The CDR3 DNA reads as TGTGCCAGCTCGCACGGACAGGCCACCTCGGCTGGGGCCAACGTCCTGACTTTC. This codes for CASSHGQATSAGANVLTF.

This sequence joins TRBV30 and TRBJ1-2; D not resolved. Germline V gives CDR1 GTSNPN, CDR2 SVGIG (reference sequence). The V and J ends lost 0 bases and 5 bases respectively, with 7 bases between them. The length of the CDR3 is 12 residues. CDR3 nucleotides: TGTGCCTGGAGTGTCGGAGGGTATGGCTACACCTTC. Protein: CAWSVGGYGYTF.

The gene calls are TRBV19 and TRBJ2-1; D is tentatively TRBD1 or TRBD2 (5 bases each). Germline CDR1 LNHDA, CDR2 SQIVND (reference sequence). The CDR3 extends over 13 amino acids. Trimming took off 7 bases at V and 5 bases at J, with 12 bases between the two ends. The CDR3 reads CASKDRGHNEQFF. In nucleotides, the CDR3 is TGTGCCAGTAAAGACCGGGGACACAATGAGCAGTTCTTC.

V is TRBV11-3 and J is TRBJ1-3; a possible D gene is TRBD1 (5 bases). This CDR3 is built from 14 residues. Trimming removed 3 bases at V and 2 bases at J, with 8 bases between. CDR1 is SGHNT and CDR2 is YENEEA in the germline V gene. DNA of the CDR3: TGTGCCAGCAGCTTGAGGGGTGCTGGAAACACCATATATTTT. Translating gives CASSLRGAGNTIYF.

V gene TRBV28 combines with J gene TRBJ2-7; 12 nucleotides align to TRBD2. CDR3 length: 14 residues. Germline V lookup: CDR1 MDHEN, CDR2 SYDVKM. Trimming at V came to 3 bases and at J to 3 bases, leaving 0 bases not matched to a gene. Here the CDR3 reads CASSLTSGSYEQYF. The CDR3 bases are TGTGCCAGCAGTTTGACTAGCGGGAGCTACGAGCAGTACTTC.

CDR3 bases: TGTGCCAGCAGCCAAGTCCGAGGCGGCGAGCAGTACTTC. The encoded protein is CASSQVRGGEQYF. The chain carries TRBV14 and TRBJ2-7; unclear D gene. Trimming took 1 base from V and 6 from J, leaving 10 bases between them. Germline V gene sequence: CDR1 SGHDN, CDR2 FVKESK. The CDR3 contains 13 residues.

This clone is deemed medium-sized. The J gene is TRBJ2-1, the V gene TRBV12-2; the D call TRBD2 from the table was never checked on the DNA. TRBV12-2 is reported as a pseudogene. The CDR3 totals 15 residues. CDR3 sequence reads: CASTSGRRTYNEQFF. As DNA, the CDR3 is TGTGCCAGTACTAGCGGGAGGAGGACCTACAATGAGCAGTTCTTC.

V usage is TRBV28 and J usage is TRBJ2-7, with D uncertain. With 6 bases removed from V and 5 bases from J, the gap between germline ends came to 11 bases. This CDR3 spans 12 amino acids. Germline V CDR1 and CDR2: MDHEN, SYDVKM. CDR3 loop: CASSSSSNEQYF. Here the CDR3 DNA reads TGTGCCAGCAGCTCCTCTTCGAACGAGCAGTACTTC.

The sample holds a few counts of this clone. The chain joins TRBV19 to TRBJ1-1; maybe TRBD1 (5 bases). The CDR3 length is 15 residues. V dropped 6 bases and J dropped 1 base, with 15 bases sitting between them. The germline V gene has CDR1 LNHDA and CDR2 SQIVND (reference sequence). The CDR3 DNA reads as TGTGCCAGTAGCCCATACGCAGGGCCGAACACTGAAGCTTTCTTT. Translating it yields CASSPYAGPNTEAFF. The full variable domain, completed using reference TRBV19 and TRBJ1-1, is DGGITQSPKYLFRKEGQNVTLSCEQNLNHDAMYWYRQDPGQGLRLIYYSQIVNDFQKGDIAEGYSVSREKKESFPLTVTSAQKNPTAFYLCASSPYAGPNTEAFFGQGTRLTVV.

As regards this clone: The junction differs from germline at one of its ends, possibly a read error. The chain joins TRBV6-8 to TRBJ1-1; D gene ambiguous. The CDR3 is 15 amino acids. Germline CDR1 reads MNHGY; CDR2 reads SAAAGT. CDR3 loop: CAISKGENMNTEAFF. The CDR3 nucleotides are TGTGCCATCAGTAAAGGCGAAAACATGAACACTGAAGCTTTCTTT.

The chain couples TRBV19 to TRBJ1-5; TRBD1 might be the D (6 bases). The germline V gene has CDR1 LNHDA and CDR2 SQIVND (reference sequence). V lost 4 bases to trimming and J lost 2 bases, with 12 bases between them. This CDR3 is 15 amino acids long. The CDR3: CASSRWGQGNQPQHF. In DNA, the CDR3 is TGTGCCAGTAGTAGATGGGGGCAGGGCAATCAGCCCCAGCATTTT.

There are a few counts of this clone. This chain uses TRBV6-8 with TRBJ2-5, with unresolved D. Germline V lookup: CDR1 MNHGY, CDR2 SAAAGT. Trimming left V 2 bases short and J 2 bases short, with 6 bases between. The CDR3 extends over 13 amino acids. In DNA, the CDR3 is TGTGCCAGCAGTTACGCCAGACAAGAGACCCAGTACTTC. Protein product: CASSYARQETQYF.

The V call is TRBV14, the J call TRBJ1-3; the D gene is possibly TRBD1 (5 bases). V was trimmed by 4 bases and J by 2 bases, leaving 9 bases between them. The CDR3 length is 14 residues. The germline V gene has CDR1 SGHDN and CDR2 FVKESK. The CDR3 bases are TGTGCCAGCAGCCCAACGACAGCTGGAAACACCATATATTTT. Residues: CASSPTTAGNTIYF. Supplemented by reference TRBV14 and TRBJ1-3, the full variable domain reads EAGVTQFPSHSVIEKGQTVTLRCDPISGHDNLYWYRRVMGKEIKFLLHFVKESKQDESGMPNNRFLAERTGGTYSTLKVQPAELEDSGVYFCASSPTTAGNTIYFGEGSWLTVV.

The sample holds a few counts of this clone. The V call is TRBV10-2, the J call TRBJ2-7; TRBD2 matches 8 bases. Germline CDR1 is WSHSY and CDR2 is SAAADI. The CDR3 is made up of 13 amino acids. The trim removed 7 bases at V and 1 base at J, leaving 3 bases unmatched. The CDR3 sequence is CASNRGGSYEQYF. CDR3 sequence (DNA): TGCGCCAGCAATCGGGGGGGTTCCTACGAGCAGTACTTC.

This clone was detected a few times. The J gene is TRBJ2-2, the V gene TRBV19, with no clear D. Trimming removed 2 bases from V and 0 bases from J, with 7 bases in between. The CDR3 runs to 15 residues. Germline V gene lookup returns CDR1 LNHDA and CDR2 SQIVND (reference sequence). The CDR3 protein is CASSIQGSNTGELFF. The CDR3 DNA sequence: TGTGCCAGTAGTATACAAGGCTCGAACACCGGGGAGCTGTTTTTT.

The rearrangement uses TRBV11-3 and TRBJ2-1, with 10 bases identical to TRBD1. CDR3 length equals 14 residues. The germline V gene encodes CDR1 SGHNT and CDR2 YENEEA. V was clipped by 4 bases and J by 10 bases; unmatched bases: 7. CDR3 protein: CASSSRTGGYEQFF. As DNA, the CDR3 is TGTGCCAGCAGCTCCCGGACAGGGGGATACGAGCAGTTCTTC.

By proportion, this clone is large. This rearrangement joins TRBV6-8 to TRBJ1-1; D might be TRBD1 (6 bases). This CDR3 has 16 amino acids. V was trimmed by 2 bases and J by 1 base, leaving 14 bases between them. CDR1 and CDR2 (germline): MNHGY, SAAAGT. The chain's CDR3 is CASSYPRQESNTEAFF. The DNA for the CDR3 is TGTGCCAGCAGTTACCCACGACAGGAGTCGAACACTGAAGCTTTCTTT.

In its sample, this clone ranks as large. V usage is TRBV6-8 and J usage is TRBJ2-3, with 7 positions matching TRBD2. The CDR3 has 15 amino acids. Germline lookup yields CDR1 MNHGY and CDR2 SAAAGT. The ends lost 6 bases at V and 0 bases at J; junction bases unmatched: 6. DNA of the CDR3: TGTGCCAGCAGCCGATTTAGCGGGAGCACAGATACGCAGTATTTT. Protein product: CASSRFSGSTDTQYF.

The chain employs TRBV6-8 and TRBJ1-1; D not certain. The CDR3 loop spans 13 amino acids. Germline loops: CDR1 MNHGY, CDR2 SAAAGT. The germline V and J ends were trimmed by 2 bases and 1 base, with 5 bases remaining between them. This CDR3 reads CASSYDGNTEAFF. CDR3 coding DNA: TGTGCCAGCAGTTACGACGGGAACACTGAAGCTTTCTTT.

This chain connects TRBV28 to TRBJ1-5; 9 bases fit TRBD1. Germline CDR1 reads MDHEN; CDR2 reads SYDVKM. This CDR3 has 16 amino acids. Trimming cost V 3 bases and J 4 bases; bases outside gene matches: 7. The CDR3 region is CASSFQGQGFNQPQHF. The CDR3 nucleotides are TGTGCCAGCAGTTTTCAGGGACAGGGCTTTAATCAGCCCCAGCATTTT. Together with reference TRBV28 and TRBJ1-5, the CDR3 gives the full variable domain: DVKVTQSSRYLVKRTGEKVFLECVQDMDHENMFWYRQDPGLGLRLIYFSYDVKMKEKGDIPEGYSVSREKKERFSLILESASTNQTSMYLCASSFQGQGFNQPQHFGDGTRLSIL.

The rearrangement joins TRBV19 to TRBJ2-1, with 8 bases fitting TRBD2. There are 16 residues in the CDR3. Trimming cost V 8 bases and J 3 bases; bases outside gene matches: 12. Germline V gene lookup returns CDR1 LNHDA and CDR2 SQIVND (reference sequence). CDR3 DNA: TGTGCCAGTCATATAGGGAGTCTAGCGGGCTACAATGAGCAGTTCTTC. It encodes CASHIGSLAGYNEQFF.